Here is one T cell receptor beta chain with its context. The sample belongs to a study of T cell responses to AZD1222 COVID-19 vaccine. The table came from immunoSEQ multiplex PCR; TCRdb's copy has only in-frame clones and leaves some out. The sample has 100,000 to 150,000 clones; around 89% are singletons. V shed 7 bases and J 2 bases; nucleotides not matched to a gene: 4. In germline, CDR1 is ENHRY, CDR2 SYGVKD. The CDR3 is 14 residues long. The sequencing here drew on peripheral blood, taken on day 0 of MenACWY control vaccination. The chain combines TRBV10-3 with TRBJ2-7; the match to TRBD2 covers 11 bases. The sequence derives from an adult in good health. In nucleotides, the CDR3 is TGTGCCATCATGGGGACTAGCGGTCCCTACGAGCAGTACTTC. Its translation is CAIMGTSGPYEQYF.